The 32 T cell receptor beta chains in this list originate from one sample, sequenced in a study of cytomegalovirus exposure and HLA in healthy donors. With 60 Vbeta and 13 Jbeta primers, the PCR was carried out. The assay was immunoSEQ multiplex PCR, and TCRdb's table has in-frame clones only and misses some. The data show more than 110,000 clones, roughly 71% seen once. What was sequenced was PBMCs. The source of these receptors is a man aged 25 to 40 in good health and CMV-seronegative.

V is TRBV7-7 and J is TRBJ2-5, with 7 nucleotides matching TRBD2. CDR1 is SSHAT, CDR2 FNYEAQ, per germline (reference sequence). V lost 5 bases to trimming and J lost 5 bases; unmatched junction nucleotides: 11. The CDR3 totals 15 residues. The CDR3 coding sequence is TGTGCCAGCAGCAGGACTAGGCCTCCCCCGGAGACCCAGTACTTC. Its protein product is CASSRTRPPPETQYF.

CDR3 region: CATSRGRTTANTGELFF. The CDR3 nucleotides are TGTGCCACCAGCAGAGGGAGGACTACCGCGAACACCGGGGAGCTGTTTTTT. The genes are TRBV15 and TRBJ2-2; TRBD2 might be the D (6 bases). Germline assignment: CDR1 LNHNV and CDR2 YYDKDF (reference sequence). This CDR3 has 17 amino acids. Trimming pared 1 base from V and 0 bases from J, leaving 12 bases between.

The chain combines TRBV11-3 with TRBJ2-5, with 7 bases that match TRBD1. The CDR3 sequence is 15 residues long. Germline CDR1 and CDR2: SGHNT and YENEEA. Trimming cost V 1 base and J 3 bases; bases outside gene matches: 5. This CDR3 is CASSLGAGGEETQYF. Here the CDR3 DNA reads TGTGCCAGCAGCTTAGGAGCAGGGGGTGAAGAGACCCAGTACTTC.

CDR3 protein: CATTPRMGDRSDEQYF. CDR3 sequence (DNA): TGTGCCACCACCCCCCGAATGGGGGACAGGTCCGACGAGCAGTACTTC. The V and J genes are TRBV21-1 and TRBJ2-7; TRBD1, the table's D call, was not compared with the DNA. TRBV21-1 is labeled a pseudogene. This CDR3 is 16 amino acids long.

The chain joins TRBV5-1 to TRBJ2-5; 12 positions match TRBD1. V lost 4 bases to trimming and J lost 5 bases; unmatched junction nucleotides: 9. Germline V gives CDR1 SGHRS, CDR2 YFSETQ. The CDR3 runs 16 residues. The CDR3 loop is CASSRWGQGATETQYF. The CDR3 region has the DNA TGCGCCAGCAGCCGCTGGGGACAGGGGGCTACGGAGACCCAGTACTTC.

The genes are TRBV10-3 and TRBJ1-4, with D perhaps matching TRBD1 (6 bases). The germline V gene encodes CDR1 ENHRY and CDR2 SYGVKD. The CDR3 consists of 15 residues. V shed 0 bases and J shed 3 bases, with 8 bases lying between them. The CDR3 reads CAISESGASNEKLFF. Written as DNA, the CDR3 is TGTGCCATCAGTGAGTCGGGGGCTTCTAATGAAAAACTGTTTTTT.

A single count supports this clone. The chain uses TRBV13 and TRBJ2-7; TRBD1 matches at 9 bases. CDR1 is PRHDT and CDR2 is FYEKMQ in the germline V gene (reference sequence). J lost 7 bases, V lost 4 bases, and 5 bases had no gene match. This CDR3 has 13 amino acids. CDR3 loop: CASSSGTGREQYF. In DNA form, the CDR3 reads TGTGCCAGCAGCTCCGGGACAGGGAGAGAGCAGTACTTC.

The gene calls are TRBV5-1 and TRBJ2-5, with 11 bases fitting TRBD2. V shed 6 bases, J shed 6 bases, and the junction held 10 bases outside the gene matches. This CDR3 has 15 residues. The V gene's germline CDR1 is SGHRS and CDR2 YFSETQ. The DNA for the CDR3 is TGCGCCAGCAAACCGGGACTAGCGGATATGAAGACCCAGTACTTC. Its protein product is CASKPGLADMKTQYF.

The rearrangement uses TRBV7-8 and TRBJ1-4; D not certain. This CDR3 comprises 12 residues. V was pared by 8 bases and J by 1 base, with 5 bases between. The germline gives CDR1 SGHVS, CDR2 FQNEAQ. CDR3 loop: CASAGTNEKLFF. DNA for the CDR3: TGTGCCAGCGCCGGAACTAATGAAAAACTGTTTTTT.

This chain uses TRBV27 with TRBJ1-5; D perhaps matches TRBD1 (5 bases). The CDR3 has 15 residues. The V end lost 3 bases, the J end lost 4 bases, and 13 bases lay between the germline ends. The germline CDR1 and CDR2 sequences are MNHEY and SMNVEV (reference sequence). CDR3 bases: TGTGCCAGCAGTTTGGGCCTTGGGGGGAATCAGCCCCAGCATTTT. It yields the protein CASSLGLGGNQPQHF.

The V call is TRBV7-3, the J call TRBJ2-3; 10 nucleotides align to TRBD2. This CDR3 has 15 amino acids. The germline gives CDR1 SGHTA, CDR2 FQGTGA. V lost 0 bases, J lost 4 bases, and 1 base stayed unmatched. CDR3 loop: CASSLTGLASDTQYF. CDR3 coding DNA: TGTGCCAGCAGCTTAACGGGACTAGCGTCAGATACGCAGTATTTT.

With respect to this clone: The junction shows a germline mismatch at one end, possibly a read error. The chain is built from TRBV7-9 and TRBJ2-6, with a weak D call TRBD1 (5 bases). The CDR3 loop spans 14 amino acids. In germline, CDR1 is SEHNR, CDR2 FQNEAQ (reference sequence). For the CDR3, the DNA is TGTGCCAGCAGCTTAAGCGCTGGGGCCAACGGCCTGACTTTC. This codes for CASSLSAGANGLTF. Full variable domain (outside the CDR3, taken from reference TRBV7-9 and TRBJ2-6): DTGVSQNPRHKITKRGQNVTFRCDPISEHNRLYWYRQTLGQGPEFLTYFQNEAQLEKSRLLSDRFSAERPKGSFSTLEIQRTEQGDSAMYLCASSLSAGANGLTFGAGSRLTVL.

The chain combines TRBV5-4 with TRBJ1-3; D gene uncertain. The germline V and J ends were trimmed by 0 bases and 0 bases, with 10 bases remaining between them. Germline V gives CDR1 SGHNT, CDR2 YYREEE (reference sequence). The CDR3 totals 16 residues. The CDR3 nucleotides are TGTGCCAGCAGCTTGGCGGGAGGGAACTCTGGAAACACCATATATTTT. Encoded protein: CASSLAGGNSGNTIYF.

This clone was counted once. The chain recombines TRBV19 with TRBJ2-7, with TRBD2 matching 8 bases. Germline V gene lookup returns CDR1 LNHDA and CDR2 SQIVND (reference sequence). Trimming removed 2 bases from V and 7 bases from J; junction bases left unmatched: 13. The CDR3 has 16 residues. The CDR3 DNA sequence: TGTGCCAGTAGTATAACGGGGGGGGACCTTGGCTGGGAGCAGTACTTC. Translation: CASSITGGDLGWEQYF.

The rearrangement joins TRBV28 to TRBJ2-7, with 8 positions matching TRBD1. The V gene end was trimmed by 8 bases and the J gene end by 0 bases; junction bases not matched to a gene: 9. Per germline, CDR1 MDHEN and CDR2 SYDVKM. The CDR3 consists of 15 residues. DNA for the CDR3: TGTGCCAGCCCTCCTCCGGGGACAGGCTCCTACGAGCAGTACTTC. Amino acid sequence: CASPPPGTGSYEQYF.

CDR3 bases: TGTGCCAGCAGTTTATCCGCCGGGACAGGAAACTACGAGCAGTACTTC. It yields the protein CASSLSAGTGNYEQYF. The V and J genes are TRBV27 and TRBJ2-7, with 8 bases lining up with TRBD1. The junction had 7 bases not matched to a gene; V was cut back by 0 bases and J by 3 bases. The CDR3 has 16 residues. In germline, CDR1 is MNHEY, CDR2 SMNVEV (reference sequence).

The gene calls are TRBV18 and TRBJ2-1; D possibly corresponds to TRBD2 (5 bases). CDR1 is KGHSH and CDR2 is LQKENI in the germline V gene. V was cut by 0 bases and J by 7 bases, with 19 bases left in between. The CDR3 contains 17 residues. The CDR3 here is CASSPPGGSQRRNEQFF. In DNA, the CDR3 is TGTGCCAGCTCACCACCTGGAGGATCTCAGCGTAGGAATGAGCAGTTCTTC.

This rearrangement joins TRBV19 to TRBJ1-5, with 8 bases lining up with TRBD1. Germline assignment: CDR1 LNHDA and CDR2 SQIVND (reference sequence). V was pared by 7 bases and J by 5 bases, with 10 bases of the junction left unmatched. There are 15 residues in the CDR3. CDR3 amino acids: CASTDGQGRHQPQHF. The DNA for the CDR3 is TGTGCCAGTACCGACGGACAGGGTCGCCATCAGCCCCAGCATTTT.

This clone has only a few counts. The chain recombines TRBV6-6 with TRBJ2-7; perhaps TRBD2 as D (7 bases). The germline V gene encodes CDR1 MNHNY and CDR2 SVGAGI (reference sequence). The CDR3 sequence is 14 residues long. V was clipped by 2 bases and J by 9 bases, with 17 bases between them. CDR3 coding DNA: TGTGCCAGCAGTTACAGGGGGGGGGCCAATTGGCAGTACTTC. Its translation: CASSYRGGANWQYF.

This clone was recorded a few times. This sequence joins TRBV6-1 and TRBJ1-1; 10 bases fit TRBD1. The CDR3 extends over 14 amino acids. CDR1 is MNHNS, CDR2 SASEGT, per germline. Losses at the gene ends were 10 bases for V and 1 base for J; bases not matched to a gene: 6. The CDR3 DNA is TGTGCCACGAGACAGGGGGCTACGAACACTGAAGCTTTCTTT. Residues: CATRQGATNTEAFF.

This chain links TRBV2 with TRBJ2-7, with 8 bases matching TRBD1. This CDR3 spans 14 amino acids. The germline CDR1 and CDR2 sequences are SNHLY and FYNNEI. J gave up 3 bases and V 3 bases, and 4 bases lay outside the gene matches. The CDR3 spells CASSEGDRRYEQYF. For the CDR3, the DNA is TGTGCCAGCAGTGAGGGGGACAGGCGCTACGAGCAGTACTTC.

The chain links TRBV6-1 to TRBJ2-7; a possible D gene is TRBD2 (6 bases). Germline V lookup: CDR1 MNHNS, CDR2 SASEGT. The CDR3 runs 12 residues. Trimming took 8 bases from V and 3 from J, leaving 11 bases between them. The CDR3 bases are TGTGCCAGCGGTCGCGGGGTCTACGAGCAGTACTTC. It is translated as CASGRGVYEQYF.

This chain uses TRBV30 with TRBJ2-7; TRBD1 is a possible D gene (6 bases). Germline CDR1 and CDR2: GTSNPN and SVGIG (reference sequence). Trimming removed 3 bases at V and 4 bases at J, with 16 bases between. CDR3 size: 14 residues. This CDR3 reads CAWSPGTQIYEQYF. CDR3 nucleotides: TGTGCCTGGAGCCCCGGGACACAGATTTACGAGCAGTACTTC.

The chain carries TRBV5-1 and TRBJ1-4, with a possible D match to TRBD1 (5 bases). Germline V CDR1 and CDR2: SGHRS, YFSETQ. V dropped 1 base and J dropped 3 bases, with 13 bases sitting between them. The length of the CDR3 is 16 residues. This CDR3 is CASSLTGGQANEKLFF. CDR3 sequence (DNA): TGCGCCAGCAGCTTGACCGGGGGTCAGGCTAATGAAAAACTGTTTTTT. The variable domain in full, with the rest retrieved from reference TRBV5-1 and TRBJ1-4, is KAGVTQTPRYLIKTRGQQVTLSCSPISGHRSVSWYQQTPGQGLQFLFEYFSETQRNKGNFPGRFSGRQFSNSRSEMNVSTLELGDSALYLCASSLTGGQANEKLFFGSGTQLSVL.

The chain joins TRBV5-6 to TRBJ2-7; D perhaps matches TRBD2 (6 bases). The V and J ends lost 0 bases and 7 bases respectively, with 11 bases between them. The CDR3 sequence is 13 residues long. Germline lookup yields CDR1 SGHDT and CDR2 YYEEEE. The CDR3 DNA reads as TGTGCCAGCAGCTTGGCCTCCGCGGGAGAGCAGTACTTC. As protein: CASSLASAGEQYF.

This clone is a singleton in its sample. V and J are TRBV7-9 and TRBJ2-1; D possibly corresponds to TRBD2 (6 bases). This CDR3 spans 14 amino acids. CDR1 is SEHNR, CDR2 FQNEAQ, per germline (reference sequence). V was shortened by 4 bases and J by 5 bases, with 12 bases between the two germline ends. CDR3 DNA: TGTGCCAGCAGCTATCTAGCGTCCAACAATGAGCAGTTCTTC. Its translation: CASSYLASNNEQFF.

V and J are TRBV18 and TRBJ1-2; D unresolved. V was pared by 2 bases and J by 0 bases, with 7 bases between. The CDR3 is 14 amino acids. Germline V gives CDR1 KGHSH, CDR2 LQKENI. For the CDR3, the DNA is TGTGCCAGCTCACCAGACATACCTAACTATGGCTACACCTTC. Translated, it gives CASSPDIPNYGYTF.

The chain carries TRBV10-3 and TRBJ2-7; 7 nucleotides agree with TRBD2. Germline V CDR1 and CDR2: ENHRY, SYGVKD. This CDR3 is 14 amino acids long. After removal of 3 bases from V and 7 bases from J, the junction contained 9 bases not matched to a gene. The CDR3 DNA follows: TGTGCCATCAGTGACAACGGGGGGTCGGAGGAGCAGTACTTC. This translates into CAISDNGGSEEQYF.

The sample holds a few counts of this clone. The CDR3 DNA is TGTGCCTGGAGTCCGGCGGTAAACACAGATACGCAGTATTTT. This sequence encodes CAWSPAVNTDTQYF. V and J are TRBV30 and TRBJ2-3; D remains unclear. Germline V gene data show CDR1 as GTSNPN and CDR2 as SVGIG (reference sequence). The CDR3 totals 14 residues. V lost 2 bases and J 2 bases, leaving 11 bases between the germline ends.

This clone was observed a single time. The chain carries TRBV10-1 and TRBJ2-7; 13 positions agree with TRBD2. Germline V gives CDR1 WNHNN, CDR2 SYGVQD (reference sequence). The V and J ends lost 2 bases and 4 bases, in that order; junction bases with no gene match: 5. The CDR3 is made up of 16 amino acids. In DNA, the CDR3 is TGCGCCAGCAGTGAGGGACTAGCGGGAGTGGGATACGAGCAGTACTTC. This codes for CASSEGLAGVGYEQYF.

CDR3 protein: CASSPTGGWEETQYF. The CDR3 bases are TGTGCCAGCAGCCCTACAGGGGGCTGGGAAGAGACCCAGTACTTC. The chain employs TRBV5-6 and TRBJ2-5; 9 nucleotides match TRBD1. J lost 3 bases, V lost 4 bases, and 7 bases had no gene match. The CDR3 consists of 15 residues. Germline CDR1 SGHDT, CDR2 YYEEEE.

The chain has TRBV5-1 and TRBJ2-2, with TRBD1 identical over 9 bases. Per germline, CDR1 SGHRS and CDR2 YFSETQ. The CDR3 runs to 15 residues. Trimming took 1 base from V and 3 from J; bases not matched to a gene: 1. The CDR3 region is CASSLTGGYTGELFF. The CDR3 nucleotides read TGCGCCAGCAGCTTGACAGGGGGCTACACCGGGGAGCTGTTTTTT.